Below, 10 T cell receptor beta chains from the same sample are listed, as sequenced in a study of T cell repertoires in cytomegalovirus infection. TCRdb itself ran the reads through MiXCR, one entry per CDR3 protein. The table includes hundreds of thousands of distinct CDR3 sequences, about 24% detected once. Sample: CD8+ T cells from PBMCs. The receptors derive from a human donor in good health (CMV status not recorded). Some clones in this sample may be carry-over from other donors' samples.

The gene calls are TRBV2 and TRBJ2-2; D is unclear. The CDR3 is made up of 13 amino acids. The germline V and J ends were trimmed by 6 bases and 3 bases, with 8 bases remaining between them. The germline V gene has CDR1 SNHLY and CDR2 FYNNEI. CDR3 protein: CASSMVDTGELFF. CDR3 sequence (DNA): TGTGCCAGCAGCATGGTGGACACCGGGGAGCTGTTTTTT. Supplemented by reference TRBV2 and TRBJ2-2, the full variable domain reads EPEVTQTPSHQVTQMGQEVILRCVPISNHLYFYWYRQILGQKVEFLVSFYNNEISEKSEIFDDQFSVERPDGSNFTLKIRSTKLEDSAMYFCASSMVDTGELFFGEGSRLTVL.

This clonotype was observed a handful of times. V is TRBV6-5 and J is TRBJ1-2; TRBD1 matches 9 bases. This CDR3 region has 14 residues. Trimming removed 6 bases from V and 2 bases from J; junction bases left unmatched: 4. Looked up from germline, CDR1 is MNHEY and CDR2 is SVGAGI. The CDR3 protein is CASSRTGVNYGYTF. CDR3 DNA sequence: TGTGCCAGCAGCCGGACAGGGGTGAACTATGGCTACACCTTC.

This clonotype was detected ten times or more. The CDR3 sequence is CASSYRGRETEAFF. The DNA of the CDR3 is TGTGCCAGCAGTTACAGGGGACGGGAAACTGAAGCTTTCTTT. V gene TRBV28 combines with J gene TRBJ1-1, with TRBD1 matching 7 bases. The CDR3 runs 14 residues. The germline V gene has CDR1 MDHEN and CDR2 SYDVKM. V shed 4 bases, J shed 5 bases, and the junction held 7 bases outside the gene matches.

This clonotype was seen at least ten times. This rearrangement joins TRBV6-6 to TRBJ1-1; TRBD1 matches 7 bases. Germline-derived CDR1 and CDR2 are MNHNY and SVGAGI (reference sequence). The CDR3 totals 13 residues. The V and J ends lost 5 bases and 4 bases, in that order; junction bases with no gene match: 4. This chain's CDR3 is CASSMGQTTEAFF. For the CDR3, the DNA is TGTGCCAGCAGTATGGGACAGACCACTGAAGCTTTCTTT.

This clonotype was detected only a few times. This chain connects TRBV28 to TRBJ1-2; D is ambiguous. V lost 6 bases to trimming and J lost 5 bases, with 16 bases between them. CDR1 is MDHEN and CDR2 is SYDVKM in the germline V gene. This CDR3 comprises 14 residues. The CDR3 region is CASSLEGTGYGYTF. As DNA, the CDR3 is TGTGCCAGCAGCCTTGAGGGTACGGGGTATGGCTACACCTTC.

As for this clonotype: Possible read error: a much larger clone is one base away. The gene calls are TRBV7-2 and TRBJ2-1; D is undetermined. Germline CDR1 and CDR2: SGHTA and FQGNSA. This CDR3 is 11 amino acids long. V lost 6 bases to trimming and J lost 8 bases, with 8 bases between them. CDR3 bases: TGTGCCAGCAGAATGGGATATGAGCAGTTCTTC. It is translated as CASRMGYEQFF.

The genes are TRBV29-1 and TRBJ1-1; D is undetermined. The CDR3 is 10 amino acids. The germline V gene has CDR1 SQVTM and CDR2 ANQGSEA. V gave up 4 bases and J gave up 10 bases, with 10 bases separating them. CDR3 sequence reads: CSVVTSGAFF. CDR3 bases: TGCAGCGTTGTAACCAGCGGAGCTTTCTTT.

This sequence joins TRBV6-6 and TRBJ1-4; unclear D gene. This CDR3 has 12 residues. V was pared by 2 bases and J by 12 bases, with 10 bases between. Looked up from germline, CDR1 is MNHNY and CDR2 is SVGAGI (reference sequence). The chain's CDR3 is CASSYARTELFF. The CDR3 DNA is TGTGCCAGCAGTTACGCCCGAACCGAACTGTTTTTT.

The table lists this clonotype with many counts. V gene TRBV7-2 combines with J gene TRBJ1-6; a possible D gene is TRBD1 (5 bases). The CDR3 runs to 16 residues. Germline assignment: CDR1 SGHTA and CDR2 FQGNSA. The V end was cut by 5 bases, the J end by 8 bases, with 19 bases between. The CDR3 sequence: CASSLRGVPEDSPLHF. CDR3 sequence (DNA): TGTGCCAGCAGCCTGCGGGGGGTGCCGGAGGATTCACCCCTCCACTTT.

The gene calls are TRBV29-1 and TRBJ1-2; D is uncertain. CDR1 is SQVTM, CDR2 ANQGSEA, per germline. Between the trimmed V and J ends, which lost 6 bases and 1 base, there was a span of 15 bases. The CDR3 is 14 residues long. CDR3 residues: CSVPGAANNYGYTF. CDR3 sequence (DNA): TGCAGCGTGCCGGGAGCAGCTAATAACTATGGCTACACCTTC.